The present T cell receptor beta chain was sequenced within a study of T cells in Graves' hyperthyroidism and ophthalmopathy. Amplification of TCR beta CDR3 regions was performed using RNA transcripts as template. The TCR CDR3 first-round RT-PCR relied on the HTBI primer set. A single record per CDR3 protein comes from TCRdb applying MiXCR to the multiplex PCR reads. The sample yields around 690,000 distinct CDR3 sequences, approximately 15% seen once. Germline V CDR1 and CDR2: SNHLY, FYNNEI. The CDR3 length is 18 residues. V lost 4 bases, J lost 1 base, and 9 bases stayed unmatched. This clonotype was seen at least ten times.

Sequenced: blood. This receptor was obtained from a middle-aged man with Graves' hyperthyroidism. The chain recombines TRBV2 with TRBJ2-6; TRBD2 aligns across 8 bases. The CDR3 coding sequence is TGTGCCAGCAGTGTTCACGGGAGGGCCGATTCTGGGGCCAACGTCCTGACTTTC. It translates to CASSVHGRADSGANVLTF.